Listed below are T cell receptor beta chains from one sample, sequenced in a study of blood T cell repertoires in COVID-19. TCRdb's table, derived via immunoSEQ multiplex PCR, lists solely in-frame clones and lacks some. Among 200,000 to 250,000 clones listed, 65% to 85% were seen once. Specimen: peripheral blood. All receptors derive from a woman aged 30 to 39 with COVID-19, enrolled during active disease. CDR3s include the opening cysteine and the closing phenylalanine or tryptophan. The order of the fields is V gene, clone size, J gene, D gene, CDR3 length, CDR3 protein, CDR3 DNA. The D gene is left open where the match is weak. Clone size is shown for a subset of rows, as once, few, many or a class of expanded clone.

>TRBV4-1|NA|TRBJ1-1|NA|12
CASSQAAGEAFF
TGCGCCAGCAGCCAAGCGGCGGGAGAAGCTTTCTTT
>TRBV3-1/TRBV3-2|few|TRBJ1-2|TRBD1|13
CASSQRQGYGYTF
TGTGCCAGCAGCCAGCGACAGGGCTATGGCTACACCTTC
>TRBV13|few|TRBJ1-1|TRBD1|16
CASSLRRQGEDTEAFF
TGTGCCAGCAGCTTACGGAGACAGGGTGAAGACACTGAAGCTTTCTTT
>TRBV5-1|NA|TRBJ1-6|TRBD1|14
CASSSRQGVSPLHF
TGCGCCAGCAGCTCCCGACAGGGGGTCTCACCCCTCCACTTT
>TRBV5-6|NA|TRBJ2-2|NA|17
CASSPGTDPPGTGELFF
TGTGCCAGCAGCCCCGGAACCGATCCTCCAGGCACCGGGGAGCTGTTTTTT
>TRBV6-5|few|TRBJ1-2|TRBD1|13
CASRKDRVGGYTF
TGTGCCAGCAGAAAAGACAGGGTGGGAGGCTACACCTTC
>TRBV19|few|TRBJ2-5|TRBD2|14
CASRERGARETQYF
TGTGCCAGCAGGGAGCGGGGGGCCAGAGAGACCCAGTACTTC
>TRBV21-1|NA|TRBJ2-3|NA|19
CASTFPPRPGQIPTDTQYF
TGTGCCAGCACCTTCCCTCCCCGACCTGGACAGATCCCCACAGATACGCAGTATTTT
>TRBV19|NA|TRBJ2-5|NA|15
CASRGGGGIQETQYF
TGTGCCAGTAGAGGTGGTGGCGGAATCCAAGAGACCCAGTACTTC
>TRBV4-3|NA|TRBJ2-4|NA|17
CASSQDGTSEGKNIQYF
TGCGCCAGCAGCCAAGATGGGACTTCGGAGGGCAAAAACATTCAGTACTTC
>TRBV28|NA|TRBJ2-3|TRBD1|16
CASSWSQGVILDTQYF
TGTGCCAGCAGTTGGTCCCAGGGGGTTATTCTAGATACGCAGTATTTT
>TRBV12-3/TRBV12-4|once|TRBJ1-2|NA|13
CASSPGVNYGYTF
TGTGCCAGCAGTCCAGGGGTTAACTATGGCTACACCTTC
>TRBV27|NA|TRBJ1-2|NA|15
CASSLRSRESYGYTF
TGTGCCAGCAGTTTACGGAGCAGAGAAAGCTATGGCTACACCTTC
>TRBV20-1|NA|TRBJ2-7|TRBD2|13
CSASSGKPYEQYF
TGCAGTGCTAGTAGCGGGAAACCCTACGAGCAGTACTTC
>TRBV6-2/TRBV6-3|NA|TRBJ1-5|NA|14
CASTPGQVVKPQHF
TGTGCCAGCACCCCAGGCCAGGTCGTGAAGCCCCAGCATTTT
>TRBV7-2|NA|TRBJ2-3|TRBD2|16
CASSLPGLAGGNTQYF
TGTGCCAGCAGCTTACCGGGACTAGCGGGAGGAAATACGCAGTATTTT
>TRBV4-3|NA|TRBJ2-1|NA|16
CASSQELEGAYNEQFF
TGCGCCAGCAGCCAAGAGTTAGAGGGGGCCTACAATGAGCAGTTCTTC
>TRBV6-5|NA|TRBJ1-2|TRBD1|15
CASRGSAGGAYGYTF
TGTGCCAGCAGAGGGTCCGCAGGGGGCGCCTATGGCTACACCTTC
>TRBV27|NA|TRBJ2-1|NA|13
CASSSFRSNEQFF
TGTGCCAGCAGCTCTTTCAGATCAAATGAGCAGTTCTTC
>TRBV4-3|NA|TRBJ2-1|TRBD2|15
CASSRTGLAVNEQFF
TGCGCCAGCAGCCGAACGGGACTAGCGGTGAATGAGCAGTTCTTC
>TRBV9|few|TRBJ1-6|NA|16
CASSPFDNLYNSPLHF
TGTGCCAGCAGCCCCTTTGACAACCTCTATAATTCACCCCTCCACTTT
>TRBV6-6|NA|TRBJ2-1|NA|14
CASSSTASYNEQFF
TGTGCCAGCAGTTCTACAGCCTCCTACAATGAGCAGTTCTTC
>TRBV7-9|NA|TRBJ2-3|TRBD2|16
CASSLTSGGRADTQYF
TGTGCCAGCAGCTTGACTAGCGGGGGGAGAGCAGATACGCAGTATTTT
>TRBV7-3|NA|TRBJ2-1|TRBD2|17
CASSLQSGTSSTNEQFF
TGTGCCAGCAGCTTGCAGTCCGGGACTAGCAGTACGAATGAGCAGTTCTTC
>TRBV9|NA|TRBJ1-6|NA|15
CASSRSQGTNSPLHF
TGTGCCAGCAGCCGGTCGCAGGGGACCAATTCACCCCTCCACTTT
>TRBV6-6|NA|TRBJ2-5|TRBD2|13
CASSGASGETQYF
TGTGCCAGCAGTGGGGCTAGCGGGGAGACCCAGTACTTC
>TRBV4-3|NA|TRBJ1-2|NA|12
CASSQDSLGYTF
TGCGCCAGCAGCCAAGATAGTCTGGGCTACACCTTC
>TRBV5-4|once|TRBJ1-5|TRBD1|14
CASSRQGADQPQHF
TGTGCCAGCAGCCGACAGGGGGCAGATCAGCCCCAGCATTTT
>TRBV27|NA|TRBJ2-1|TRBD1|16
CASSLFGRDSYNEQFF
TGTGCCAGCAGTTTATTTGGTCGGGACAGCTACAATGAGCAGTTCTTC
>TRBV5-5|NA|TRBJ2-2|NA|14
CASSLRQGTGELFF
TGTGCCAGCAGCTTGCGGCAGGGGACCGGGGAGCTGTTTTTT
>TRBV3-1/TRBV3-2|NA|TRBJ1-2|NA|15
CAADNTGWGNYGYTF
TGTGCAGCCGATAACACAGGGTGGGGAAACTATGGCTACACCTTC
>TRBV9|NA|TRBJ2-5|NA|15
CASSGPQGLYVTQYF
TGTGCCAGCAGCGGCCCACAGGGATTATACGTGACCCAGTACTTC
>TRBV9|NA|TRBJ2-4|NA|20
CASSVAGGQSPLLAKNIQYF
TGTGCCAGCAGCGTAGCAGGAGGACAGAGTCCGCTTTTAGCCAAAAACATTCAGTACTTC
>TRBV5-4|few|TRBJ2-3|NA|16
CASSPEARAAQDTQYF
TGTGCCAGCAGCCCGGAGGCGCGGGCCGCACAAGATACGCAGTATTTT
>TRBV4-1|NA|TRBJ2-5|TRBD1|15
CASSQGTGVQETQYF
TGCGCCAGCAGCCAGGGGACAGGGGTCCAAGAGACCCAGTACTTC
>TRBV29-1|NA|TRBJ1-1|NA|13
CSVEGGKNTEAFF
TGCAGCGTTGAGGGGGGTAAGAACACTGAAGCTTTCTTT
>TRBV7-9|NA|TRBJ1-1|TRBD1|15
CASSLGQGAISEAFF
TGTGCCAGCAGCTTAGGACAGGGGGCGATCTCTGAAGCTTTCTTT
>TRBV7-2|few|TRBJ1-5|NA|13
CASSLSPNQPQHF
TGTGCCAGCAGCTTAAGCCCCAATCAGCCCCAGCATTTT
>TRBV5-4|NA|TRBJ2-4|NA|14
CASSLQAEKNIQYF
TGTGCCAGCAGCTTGCAGGCCGAAAAAAACATTCAGTACTTC
>TRBV5-4|NA|TRBJ2-3|TRBD2|15
CASGGEPETTDTQYF
TGTGCCAGCGGGGGGGAACCGGAGACCACAGATACGCAGTATTTT
>TRBV5-6|NA|TRBJ2-3|NA|13
CASSLRLPDTQYF
TGTGCCAGCAGCTTAAGACTCCCAGATACGCAGTATTTT
>TRBV3-1/TRBV3-2|NA|TRBJ1-2|NA|13
CASSQDVGYGYTF
TGTGCCAGCAGCCAAGATGTCGGCTATGGCTACACCTTC
>TRBV6-5|once|TRBJ1-2|NA|15
CASTLTDSSNYGYTF
TGTGCCAGTACCCTTACAGACAGTAGCAACTATGGCTACACCTTC
>TRBV25-1|NA|TRBJ2-1|TRBD2|15
CASSVLAGGSNEQFF
TGTGCCAGCAGTGTTTTAGCGGGAGGGAGTAATGAGCAGTTCTTC
>TRBV19|NA|TRBJ1-1|NA|13
CASCDGAPFEAFF
TGTGCCAGTTGCGACGGAGCCCCTTTTGAAGCTTTCTTT
>TRBV6-4|NA|TRBJ2-3|NA|17
CASSDRDTGSGVDTQYF
TGTGCCAGCAGTGACAGAGACACCGGGAGCGGAGTAGATACGCAGTATTTT
>TRBV4-3|NA|TRBJ1-2|NA|16
CASSQDGGKAAYGYTF
TGCGCCAGCAGCCAAGATGGGGGGAAGGCCGCGTATGGCTACACCTTC
>TRBV7-3|NA|TRBJ2-2|TRBD1|17
CASSPPWGTAHTGELFF
TGTGCCAGCAGCCCCCCCTGGGGGACAGCACACACCGGGGAGCTGTTTTTT
>TRBV28|NA|TRBJ2-7|TRBD1|16
CASSPYRGRGSYEQYF
TGTGCCAGCAGCCCCTACAGGGGGCGAGGCTCCTACGAGCAGTACTTC
>TRBV30|NA|TRBJ2-2|NA|16
CAWKGQPNSNTGELFF
TGTGCCTGGAAGGGGCAGCCTAATTCGAACACCGGGGAGCTGTTTTTT
>TRBV29-1|few|TRBJ1-2|TRBD1|12
CSVLTGGYGYTF
TGCAGCGTCCTTACAGGGGGCTATGGCTACACCTTC
>TRBV4-3|NA|TRBJ2-7|TRBD1|13
CASSVRTGHEQYF
TGCGCCAGCAGCGTCCGGACAGGCCACGAGCAGTACTTC
>TRBV11-2|NA|TRBJ1-1|TRBD1|15
CASTTPDRGRTEAFF
TGTGCCAGCACCACCCCCGACAGGGGCCGCACTGAAGCTTTCTTT
>TRBV7-2|NA|TRBJ2-1|NA|16
CASSLAQAPGHNEQFF
TGTGCCAGCAGCTTAGCTCAGGCGCCCGGCCACAATGAGCAGTTCTTC
>TRBV7-9|NA|TRBJ1-2|TRBD1|13
CASSPGQGQGYTF
TGTGCCAGCAGCCCAGGACAGGGACAAGGCTACACCTTC
>TRBV6-6|NA|TRBJ2-1|TRBD1|13
CASSAHRGPEQFF
TGTGCCAGCAGTGCCCACAGGGGTCCCGAGCAGTTCTTC
>TRBV7-9|NA|TRBJ1-4|NA|15
CASSLFQGTNEKLFF
TGTGCCAGCAGCTTATTTCAGGGTACTAATGAAAAACTGTTTTTT
>TRBV7-9|NA|TRBJ2-1|NA|14
CASSLNRGGNEQFF
TGTGCCAGCAGCTTAAACAGGGGGGGAAATGAGCAGTTCTTC
>TRBV6-2/TRBV6-3|NA|TRBJ1-1|NA|15
CASSYSTVQNTEAFF
TGTGCCAGCAGTTACTCGACAGTACAGAACACTGAAGCTTTCTTT
>TRBV2|NA|TRBJ1-4|NA|12
CASRGTPEKLFF
TGTGCCAGCAGAGGGACACCTGAAAAACTGTTTTTT